Here is one T cell receptor (beta chain) with its context. This sample stems from a study of blood T cell repertoires in COVID-19. The CDR3 runs 13 residues. The junction had 6 bases not matched to a gene; V was cut back by 7 bases and J by 5 bases. CDR1 KGHDR and CDR2 SFDVKD come from the germline V gene. Method: immunoSEQ multiplex PCR; TCRdb's copy keeps in-frame clones and lacks some. The profile shows some 150,000 clones, more than 75% of them singletons. V and J are TRBV24-1 and TRBJ1-2; 7 positions agree with TRBD1. The receptor's source is a man between 18 and 29 years old with active or convalescent COVID-19. Sequencing input: peripheral blood. The CDR3 sequence is CATSGTDRYGYTF. The CDR3 DNA follows: TGTGCCACCAGCGGGACAGATAGATATGGCTACACCTTC.